These T cell receptor beta chains were read from a single sample in a study of T cells in Graves' hyperthyroidism and ophthalmopathy. TCRdb recomputed calls from the multiplex PCR reads with MiXCR, one row per CDR3 protein. The sample includes around 600,000 distinct CDR3 sequences, approximately 14% of them seen just once. Sequenced sample: blood. These receptors all come from a woman between 50 and 59 years old with Graves' ophthalmopathy. Each CDR3 is given with its conserved first and last residue. A D gene is named only where the DNA matches it firmly. Rows give clone size only sometimes, using once, few, many, or a class for an expanded clone.

clone_size,v_call,j_call,d_call,cdr3_aa,cdr3_nt
many,TRBV7-3,TRBJ1-2,NA,CASSPRMGGGYTF,TGTGCCAGCAGCCCCCGGATGGGCGGCGGCTACACCTTC
few,TRBV4-2,TRBJ2-2,NA,CASSQLQRSTGELFF,TGTGCCAGCAGCCAGTTGCAGCGGAGTACCGGGGAGCTGTTTTTT
many,TRBV7-3,TRBJ2-5,NA,CASSLLVGSETQYF,TGTGCCAGCAGCTTATTAGTCGGGAGCGAGACCCAGTACTTC
few,TRBV14,TRBJ2-3,NA,CASSQWARRTTAADTQYF,TGTGCCAGCAGCCAATGGGCTAGGAGGACTACGGCGGCAGATACGCAGTATTTT
many,TRBV20-1,TRBJ1-5,NA,CSAGQGTQPQHF,TGCAGTGCTGGCCAGGGGACTCAGCCCCAGCATTTT
many,TRBV13,TRBJ2-2,TRBD1,CASSPPSDRSNTGELFF,TGTGCCAGCAGCCCCCCATCGGACAGGTCGAACACCGGGGAGCTGTTTTTT
NA,TRBV20-1,TRBJ2-5,NA,CSAPRGPQQETQYF,TGCAGTGCCCCCCGGGGCCCTCAACAAGAGACCCAGTACTTC
NA,TRBV27,TRBJ2-1,TRBD2,CASTSLAELNEQFF,TGTGCCAGCACCTCGCTAGCGGAACTTAATGAGCAGTTCTTC
many,TRBV20-1,TRBJ2-2,TRBD2,CSARGPSGTGELFF,TGCAGTGCTAGAGGGCCTAGCGGCACCGGGGAGCTGTTTTTT
NA,TRBV9,TRBJ2-1,TRBD2,CASSVVAGGNNEQFF,TGTGCCAGCAGCGTAGTGGCGGGAGGGAACAATGAGCAGTTCTTC
NA,TRBV5-8,TRBJ2-7,TRBD2,CASSLGIAGVDQYF,TGTGCCAGCAGCTTGGGGATAGCGGGAGTGGATCAGTACTTC
many,TRBV20-1,TRBJ2-3,TRBD1,CSAIDRASTDTQYF,TGCAGTGCTATTGACAGGGCTAGCACAGATACGCAGTATTTT
many,TRBV18,TRBJ2-4,NA,CASSPTVAKNIQYF,TGTGCCAGCTCACCCACGGTTGCCAAAAACATTCAGTACTTC
many,TRBV2,TRBJ1-6,NA,CASTGPDPNNSPLHF,TGTGCCAGCACCGGACCCGATCCCAATAATTCACCCCTCCACTTT
many,TRBV20-1,TRBJ2-1,NA,CSARPPDSYNEQFF,TGCAGTGCTAGACCCCCCGACAGCTACAATGAGCAGTTCTTC
few,TRBV7-6,TRBJ1-1,NA,CASSLAPKGGPGAFF,TGTGCCAGCAGCTTAGCCCCAAAAGGCGGTCCTGGAGCTTTCTTT
many,TRBV3-1,TRBJ2-7,NA,CASSQHPGNYEQYF,TGTGCCAGCAGCCAACACCCCGGAAACTACGAGCAGTACTTC
NA,TRBV27,TRBJ1-1,NA,CASSLYPGRPEAFF,TGTGCCAGCAGTTTATATCCAGGAAGGCCTGAAGCTTTCTTT
many,TRBV7-9,TRBJ2-7,TRBD2,CASSLASSGMGPYEQYF,TGTGCCAGCAGCTTAGCGTCTAGCGGGATGGGCCCCTACGAGCAGTACTTC
many,TRBV7-9,TRBJ1-2,NA,CASSLPLGRVGYGYTF,TGTGCCAGCAGCTTACCCCTGGGGCGGGTTGGCTATGGCTACACCTTC
many,TRBV15,TRBJ1-1,TRBD1,CATEDRGGNKTEAFF,TGTGCCACCGAGGACAGGGGGGGTAACAAGACTGAAGCTTTCTTT
once,TRBV7-8,TRBJ2-2,TRBD1,CASSRRGTGGNTGGLFF,TGTGCCAGCAGCCGACGGGGGACAGGGGGCAACACCGGGGGGCTGTTTTTT
NA,TRBV4-1,TRBJ2-1,NA,CASSHLGLSSYNEQFF,TGCGCCAGCAGCCACCTAGGACTCTCATCCTACAATGAGCAGTTCTTC
NA,TRBV20-1,TRBJ2-3,TRBD2,CSASTSGRLDTQYF,TGCAGTGCTAGCACTAGCGGGAGGTTGGATACGCAGTATTTT
many,TRBV28,TRBJ1-6,NA,CASSPGLGNSPLHF,TGTGCCAGCAGCCCAGGGTTGGGAAATTCACCCCTCCACTTT
many,TRBV28,TRBJ2-3,TRBD1,CASSSGGQDTQYF,TGTGCCAGCAGTTCAGGGGGACAAGATACGCAGTATTTT
many,TRBV6-2/TRBV6-3,TRBJ2-2,TRBD2,CASRRTSGRNTGELFF,TGTGCCAGCAGGCGGACTAGCGGAAGAAACACCGGGGAGCTGTTTTTT
NA,TRBV7-9,TRBJ2-6,NA,CASSRKHWTYSGANVLTF,TGTGCCAGCAGCCGAAAACACTGGACATACTCTGGGGCCAACGTCCTGACTTTC
NA,TRBV4-2,TRBJ2-7,TRBD2,CASSQDFPSGSYEQYF,TGTGCCAGCAGCCAAGACTTTCCTAGCGGGTCCTACGAGCAGTACTTC
many,TRBV20-1,TRBJ2-7,TRBD1,CSASDRVGEQYF,TGCAGTGCTAGTGACAGGGTGGGAGAGCAGTACTTC
many,TRBV19,TRBJ1-5,NA,CASSRKGGNQPQHF,TGTGCCAGTAGTAGGAAGGGAGGCAATCAGCCCCAGCATTTT
many,TRBV19,TRBJ2-7,NA,CASSIAAGTYEQYF,TGTGCCAGTAGTATAGCGGCGGGAACCTACGAGCAGTACTTC
few,TRBV10-3,TRBJ2-7,TRBD1,CAIRNRGSSYEQYF,TGTGCCATCAGGAACAGGGGAAGCTCCTACGAGCAGTACTTC
many,TRBV28,TRBJ2-1,TRBD2,CASSLRSSGRVRNEQFF,TGTGCCAGCAGTTTAAGGTCTAGCGGGAGGGTCCGGAATGAGCAGTTCTTC
many,TRBV7-8,TRBJ2-5,TRBD1,CASSIRQGWSETQYF,TGTGCCAGCAGCATCCGACAGGGGTGGTCGGAGACCCAGTACTTC
many,TRBV10-3,TRBJ2-1,NA,CAILASSYNEQFF,TGTGCCATCCTAGCGAGCTCCTACAATGAGCAGTTCTTC
NA,TRBV19,TRBJ2-6,NA,CASSDRASGANVLTF,TGTGCCAGTAGTGATAGGGCCTCTGGGGCCAACGTCCTGACTTTC
NA,TRBV6-2/TRBV6-3,TRBJ2-6,TRBD1,CASSYQGQVGANVLTF,TGTGCCAGCAGTTACCAGGGACAGGTTGGGGCCAACGTCCTGACTTTC
many,TRBV20-1,TRBJ2-6,TRBD1,CSTRTGAGANVLTF,TGCAGTACCCGGACAGGGGCTGGGGCCAACGTCCTGACTTTC
once,TRBV9,TRBJ1-3,NA,CASSPRTANSGNTIYF,TGTGCCAGCAGCCCCCGGACAGCAAACTCTGGAAACACCATATATTTT
few,TRBV5-1,TRBJ2-4,NA,CASSSGKRNIQYF,TGCGCCAGCAGCTCCGGGAAGAGGAACATTCAGTACTTC
NA,TRBV5-8,TRBJ2-7,TRBD2,CASIKLGLAGVWSYEQYF,TGTGCCAGCATCAAACTCGGACTAGCGGGAGTTTGGTCCTACGAGCAGTACTTC
many,TRBV15,TRBJ1-1,NA,CATSRNRDNTEAFF,TGTGCCACCAGCAGGAACCGGGACAACACTGAAGCTTTCTTT
many,TRBV6-2/TRBV6-3,TRBJ2-7,NA,CASSSGTVGYEQYF,TGTGCCAGCAGTTCTGGGACCGTAGGCTACGAGCAGTACTTC